What follows is one T cell receptor (beta chain) and its context. The antigen is unknown. Different DNA sequences within this sample yield the same CDR3. The sample comes from a study of shared clonotypes between healthy human individuals. Overall study: Each donor contributed plates that comprised three CD4 naive, three CD4 memory, two CD8 naive and one CD8 memory.

Naive CD4+ cells were CD45RA-selected; the remaining cells were memory. Method: immunoSEQ multiplex PCR; TCRdb's copy keeps in-frame clones and lacks some. The profile shows 1,500,000 or so clones, roughly 95% of them singletons. Study findings and constraints: Among non-shared clonotypes, generation probabilities were lower than among those shared by all four donors.

The TCR sequence derives from a man aged 25-40 years in good health. Sequences were obtained from naive CD4+ T cells sorted from blood. Subset noted: CD45RA+ positively selected.

CDR3 bases: TGCGCCAGCAGTCAAGGGGTCGGTCAGCCCCAGCATTTT. Translating it yields CASSQGVGQPQHF. The J gene is TRBJ1-5, the V gene TRBV10-1, with D tentatively TRBD1 (5 bases). The V gene's germline CDR1 is WNHNN and CDR2 SYGVQD (reference sequence). Between the trimmed V and J ends, which lost 5 bases and 6 bases, there was a span of 11 bases. This CDR3 contains 13 residues.